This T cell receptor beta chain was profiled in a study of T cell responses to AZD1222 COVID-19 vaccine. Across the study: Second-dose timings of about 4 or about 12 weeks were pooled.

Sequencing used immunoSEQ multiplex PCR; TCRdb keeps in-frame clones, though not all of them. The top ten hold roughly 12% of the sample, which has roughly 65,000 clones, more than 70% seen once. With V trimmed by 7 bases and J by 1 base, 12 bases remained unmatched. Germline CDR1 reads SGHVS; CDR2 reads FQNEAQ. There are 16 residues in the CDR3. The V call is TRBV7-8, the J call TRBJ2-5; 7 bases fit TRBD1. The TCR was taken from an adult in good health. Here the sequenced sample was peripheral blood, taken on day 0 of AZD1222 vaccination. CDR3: CASILIPGTAQETQYF. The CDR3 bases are TGTGCCAGCATCCTAATTCCCGGGACAGCCCAAGAGACCCAGTACTTC.